This T cell receptor (beta chain) was profiled in a study of T cells in tuberculosis. CDR1 is SGHDT and CDR2 is YYEEEE in the germline V gene. The germline V and J ends were trimmed by 6 bases and 7 bases, with 13 bases remaining between them. CDR3 length equals 12 residues. Time point defined: new active TB diagnosis, blood taken before or within 7 days of starting treatment. Profiled with immunoSEQ multiplex PCR; TCRdb holds only in-frame clones, not every one. Of 30,000 to 40,000 clones in the sample, roughly 93% were seen once. This TCR was sampled from an adult with tuberculosis. V usage is TRBV5-6 and J usage is TRBJ1-1, with D possibly TRBD1 on 6 matching bases. The material was PBMCs, obtained at tuberculosis diagnosis. The CDR3 sequence is CASTHRDLEAFF. In nucleotides, the CDR3 is TGTGCCAGCACACACAGGGATCTTGAAGCTTTCTTT.